This T cell receptor beta chain stems from a study of Ad26.COV2.S vaccination and SARS-CoV-2 variants. Study at large: Participant was drawn from the COV1001 Ad26.COV2.S trial arm. Notes on the study in general: People who got the vaccine had more spike-specific TCR breadth than people who got placebo.

Sequenced by immunoSEQ multiplex PCR; TCRdb stores in-frame clones only, minus some. The repertoire holds hundreds of thousands of clones, with approximately 90% as singletons. Germline assignment: CDR1 LNHDA and CDR2 SQIVND (reference sequence). V was pared by 5 bases and J by 1 base, with 1 base of the junction left unmatched. The CDR3 sequence is 14 residues long. Treatment given: approximately 18 received Ad26.COV2.S at low or high dose, single or two shots; 5 received placebo; per-sample allocation not given. Vaccine and placebo recipients were sampled on day 63 after the first injection. Within Boston, the person who donated was an adult of 18-55 years. This clone was observed a single time. Its antigen is as yet unknown.

The source was peripheral blood, collected in a trial of Ad26.COV2.S vaccine versus placebo. V usage is TRBV19 and J usage is TRBJ2-2, with TRBD2 matching over 7 bases. The source is a person aged 18 to 59 who received the Ad26.COV2.S COVID-19 vaccine or a placebo. DNA for the CDR3: TGTGCCAGTAGTCGCGGGGGGAACACCGGGGAGCTGTTTTTT. Amino acid sequence: CASSRGGNTGELFF. The variable domain in full, completed from reference TRBV19 and TRBJ2-2, reads DGGITQSPKYLFRKEGQNVTLSCEQNLNHDAMYWYRQDPGQGLRLIYYSQIVNDFQKGDIAEGYSVSREKKESFPLTVTSAQKNPTAFYLCASSRGGNTGELFFGEGSRLTVL.